Below are 30 T cell receptor beta chains sequenced from a single sample in a study of response to subunit inactivated influenza vaccine. A single record per CDR3 protein comes from TCRdb applying MiXCR to the RT-PCR reads. The sample shows about 780,000 distinct CDR3 sequences, approximately 17% of them seen only once. The specimen was PBMCs from blood, collected 5 days after vaccination. Every receptor here comes from a man over 45 who received an inactivated influenza vaccine.

V is TRBV7-8 and J is TRBJ2-3, with 7 bases fitting TRBD1. Germline V lookup: CDR1 SGHVS, CDR2 FQNEAQ. V dropped 0 bases and J dropped 1; count of bases not matched to a gene: 1. CDR3 size: 15 residues. This chain's CDR3 is CASSLAGQRTDTQYF. In DNA form, the CDR3 reads TGTGCCAGCAGCTTAGCGGGACAGCGCACAGATACGCAGTATTTT.

This sequence joins TRBV7-6 and TRBJ2-7; 8 bases fit TRBD2. V was clipped by 5 bases and J by 2 bases; unmatched bases: 8. The CDR3 is made up of 15 amino acids. Germline CDR1 reads SGHVS; CDR2 reads FNYEAQ. This CDR3 is CASSVGLGAPYEQYF. The CDR3 DNA follows: TGTGCCAGCAGCGTGGGACTAGGTGCGCCCTACGAGCAGTACTTC.

V usage is TRBV5-1 and J usage is TRBJ1-1; a possible D gene is TRBD1 (5 bases). CDR1 is SGHRS, CDR2 YFSETQ, per germline. V shed 2 bases and J shed 1 base, with 12 bases lying between them. CDR3 length equals 15 residues. CDR3 DNA: TGCGCCAGCAGCTTTTTTGGGGGAGGGAACACTGAAGCTTTCTTT. Its translation is CASSFFGGGNTEAFF.

This clonotype was seen ten or more times. This chain uses TRBV24-1 with TRBJ2-1; D gene ambiguous. Trimming cost V 3 bases and J 4 bases, with 12 bases left between them. CDR3 length: 15 amino acids. The germline CDR1 and CDR2 sequences are KGHDR and SFDVKD. In nucleotides, the CDR3 is TGTGCCACCAGTGATGGTAGGGCGGCGTACAATGAGCAGTTCTTC. It codes for CATSDGRAAYNEQFF.

This clonotype was recorded at least ten times. The gene calls are TRBV6-1 and TRBJ2-7; TRBD1 or TRBD2 may be the D gene (5 bases each). V dropped 6 bases and J dropped 3 bases, with 15 bases sitting between them. CDR3 length: 14 residues. Germline V CDR1 and CDR2: MNHNS, SASEGT. The CDR3 coding sequence is TGTGCCAGCAGGGGGGACGTAGGGAACTACGAGCAGTACTTC. It is translated as CASRGDVGNYEQYF.

This clonotype was detected a few times. The chain employs TRBV10-3 and TRBJ1-1; no reliable D call. The germline V gene encodes CDR1 ENHRY and CDR2 SYGVKD. The CDR3 spans 12 residues. V lost 5 bases and J lost 4, with 8 bases in between. CDR3 DNA: TGTGCCATCAGTTCGGAAGGCACTGAAGCTTTCTTT. This gives the protein CAISSEGTEAFF.

Written as DNA, the CDR3 is TGCAGTGCTAGTCGCGGGCCCCCAGGGACTGAAGCTTTCTTT. Translating gives CSASRGPPGTEAFF. The chain couples TRBV20-1 to TRBJ1-1; perhaps TRBD1 as D (5 bases). The CDR3 is 14 residues long. With 3 bases removed from V and 5 bases from J, the gap between germline ends came to 16 bases. Germline lookup yields CDR1 DFQATT and CDR2 SNEGSKA (reference sequence).

The chain's CDR3 is CASSVGRGLREQYF. CDR3 nucleotides: TGCGCCAGCAGTGTCGGCAGAGGTCTACGAGAGCAGTACTTC. The chain links TRBV10-2 to TRBJ2-7, with unresolved D. Germline CDR1 WSHSY, CDR2 SAAADI. V lost 4 bases to trimming and J lost 7 bases, with 17 bases between them. The CDR3 totals 14 residues.

This chain uses TRBV7-2 with TRBJ1-5; the D is unclear. Germline V lookup: CDR1 SGHTA, CDR2 FQGNSA. There are 15 residues in the CDR3. Trimming removed 3 bases at V and 1 base at J, with 10 bases between. Here the CDR3 DNA reads TGTGCCAGCAGCTTTAAGGCGGACAGCAATCAGCCCCAGCATTTT. Translated: CASSFKADSNQPQHF.

This clonotype was counted only a few times. The V gene is TRBV9, the J gene TRBJ2-2, with 9 bases that match TRBD1. The V gene end was trimmed by 4 bases and the J gene end by 5 bases; junction bases not matched to a gene: 6. The CDR3 runs to 15 residues. Germline V gene sequence: CDR1 SGDLS, CDR2 YYNGEE. The CDR3 spells CASSPTGQGTGELFF. The DNA for the CDR3 is TGTGCCAGCAGCCCAACGGGACAGGGTACCGGGGAGCTGTTTTTT. Using reference TRBV9 and TRBJ2-2 for the parts outside the CDR3, the full variable domain is DSGVTQTPKHLITATGQRVTLRCSPRSGDLSVYWYQQSLDQGLQFLIQYYNGEERAKGNILERFSAQQFPDLHSELNLSSLELGDSALYFCASSPTGQGTGELFFGEGSRLTVL.

V and J are TRBV5-1 and TRBJ2-1; the match to TRBD2 covers 11 bases. Germline values: CDR1 SGHRS, CDR2 YFSETQ. The CDR3 extends over 15 amino acids. V lost 4 bases to trimming and J lost 8 bases; unmatched junction nucleotides: 8. The CDR3 region is CASSTLAGGSDEQFF. Written as DNA, the CDR3 is TGCGCCAGCAGCACCTTAGCGGGAGGGAGTGATGAGCAGTTCTTC.

A remark on this clonotype: The junction does not match germline at one end; this may be a read error. This rearrangement joins TRBV4-2 to TRBJ2-2; a possible D gene is TRBD1 (6 bases). The CDR3 covers 16 residues. The V gene's germline CDR1 is LGHNA and CDR2 YNFKEQ. The CDR3 sequence: CAISVTGTRGSGDLFF. CDR3 bases: TGTGCCATCAGTGTCACCGGGACACGCGGCTCCGGGGACCTGTTTTTT.

This sequence joins TRBV20-1 and TRBJ2-7; D is possibly TRBD2 (6 bases). The V and J ends lost 1 base and 7 bases respectively, with 20 bases between them. Germline CDR1 DFQATT, CDR2 SNEGSKA (reference sequence). The CDR3 is 15 amino acids. The CDR3 reads CSARGLEGSGEEQYF. The CDR3 nucleotides are TGCAGTGCTAGAGGGCTGGAGGGATCGGGCGAGGAGCAGTACTTC.

This clonotype was detected only a few times. V and J are TRBV20-1 and TRBJ2-3; 10 bases are shared with TRBD1. Unmatched junction bases numbered 4, after V lost 0 bases and J lost 4 bases. Germline loops: CDR1 DFQATT, CDR2 SNEGSKA (reference sequence). This CDR3 is 15 amino acids long. CDR3 DNA sequence: TGCAGTGCTAGAGACGGACAGGGGGGCTCAGATACGCAGTATTTT. Amino acid sequence: CSARDGQGGSDTQYF.

In DNA, the CDR3 is TGTGCCAGCAGCTCCACTAGCGGGGATAGCTCCTACGAGCAGTACTTC. Amino acids: CASSSTSGDSSYEQYF. The chain couples TRBV13 to TRBJ2-7; 10 bases are a match to TRBD2. This CDR3 spans 16 amino acids. Germline V gene lookup returns CDR1 PRHDT and CDR2 FYEKMQ (reference sequence). J lost 0 bases, V lost 4 bases, and 6 bases had no gene match.

V usage is TRBV29-1 and J usage is TRBJ1-2; the D is unclear. This CDR3 is built from 14 residues. With 5 bases removed from V and 8 bases from J, the gap between germline ends came to 21 bases. Germline values: CDR1 SQVTM, CDR2 ANQGSEA. The CDR3 DNA reads as TGCAGCGTTCTCATCCAGAGGGATAGTTGGGGCTACACCTTC. Its translation: CSVLIQRDSWGYTF.

In its sample, this clonotype was seen a few times. The J gene is TRBJ1-6, the V gene TRBV3-1; TRBD1 might be the D (6 bases). Trimming removed 6 bases at V and 10 bases at J, with 10 bases between. Germline V gene data show CDR1 as LGHDT and CDR2 as YNNKEL (reference sequence). CDR3 length: 12 amino acids. The CDR3 nucleotides read TGTGCCAGCAGAGCAGACAGGTCACCCCTCCACTTT. As protein: CASRADRSPLHF.

The V gene is TRBV7-2, the J gene TRBJ1-2; 7 positions match TRBD1. The ends lost 5 bases at V and 4 bases at J; junction bases unmatched: 7. The CDR3 consists of 14 residues. CDR1 SGHTA and CDR2 FQGNSA come from the germline V gene. This CDR3 is CASSERTGPYGYTF. The CDR3 region has the DNA TGTGCCAGCAGCGAGCGGACAGGTCCCTATGGCTACACCTTC.

At least ten counts were recorded for this clonotype. DNA for the CDR3: TGTGCCAGCAGTTCCATATCCCGAACAGGAGTCACCGGGGAGCTGTTTTTT. Its translation is CASSSISRTGVTGELFF. The V call is TRBV27, the J call TRBJ2-2, with D perhaps TRBD1 (5 bases). The CDR3 has 17 amino acids. Germline V gene data show CDR1 as MNHEY and CDR2 as SMNVEV (reference sequence). V shed 4 bases and J shed 4 bases, with 19 bases lying between them.

The rearrangement links TRBV28 to TRBJ1-4; perhaps TRBD1 as D (6 bases). Trimming took off 6 bases at V and 13 bases at J, with 18 bases between the two ends. Germline loops: CDR1 MDHEN, CDR2 SYDVKM. The CDR3 consists of 13 residues. The chain's CDR3 is CASSIAQGRVLFF. The DNA for the CDR3 is TGTGCCAGCAGCATCGCGCAGGGGAGGGTACTGTTTTTT. Full variable domain (missing parts from reference TRBV28 and TRBJ1-4): DVKVTQSSRYLVKRTGEKVFLECVQDMDHENMFWYRQDPGLGLRLIYFSYDVKMKEKGDIPEGYSVSREKKERFSLILESASTNQTSMYLCASSIAQGRVLFFGSGTQLSVL.

This clonotype was picked up a small number of times. The gene calls are TRBV5-6 and TRBJ1-5, with D possibly matching TRBD1 (5 bases). Between the trimmed V and J ends, which lost 4 bases and 11 bases, there was a span of 16 bases. The CDR3 totals 13 residues. The germline CDR1 and CDR2 sequences are SGHDT and YYEEEE. The CDR3 reads CASSLQGWGAQHF. CDR3 coding DNA: TGTGCCAGCAGCCTACAAGGATGGGGGGCCCAGCATTTT.

This clonotype showed up many times. This chain uses TRBV12-3 or TRBV12-4 with TRBJ2-7; D uncertain. The CDR3 contains 13 residues. Trimming took off 1 base at V and 1 base at J, with 5 bases between the two ends. CDR3 DNA sequence: TGTGCCAGCAGTTTAGGTCTATCCTACGAGCAGTACTTC. This encodes CASSLGLSYEQYF.

The genes are TRBV6-1 and TRBJ1-2; D not certain. Germline lookup yields CDR1 MNHNS and CDR2 SASEGT. V was cut by 7 bases and J by 1 base, with 19 bases left in between. This CDR3 comprises 16 residues. The DNA for the CDR3 is TGTGCCAGCAATCTACAACGCTCACCCCTTAACTATGGCTACACCTTC. The encoded protein is CASNLQRSPLNYGYTF.

J is TRBJ2-5 and V is TRBV7-3, with D possibly matching TRBD2 (5 bases). Trimming took off 2 bases at V and 6 bases at J, with 16 bases between the two ends. The CDR3 consists of 15 residues. CDR1 is SGHTA and CDR2 is FQGTGA in the germline V gene. Written as DNA, the CDR3 is TGTGCCAGCAGCTTAGCGGGCGGGTCCGGAAAGACCCAGTACTTC. Residues: CASSLAGGSGKTQYF.

This clonotype was detected only a few times. This chain links TRBV12-3 or TRBV12-4 with TRBJ1-5; TRBD1 matches 8 bases. J was trimmed by 7 bases and V by 3 bases; bases with no gene match: 5. The CDR3 has 14 residues. CDR3 protein: CASSFRGPRQPQHF. In nucleotides, the CDR3 is TGTGCCAGCAGTTTCAGGGGGCCACGGCAGCCCCAGCATTTT.

In this sample, this clonotype turned up many times. The CDR3 DNA reads as TGCGCCAGCAGCTACCGAGCGGTCAATGAGCAGTTCTTC. Its translation: CASSYRAVNEQFF. The V call is TRBV4-3, the J call TRBJ2-1; the D gene is possibly TRBD2 (5 bases). Trimming stripped 5 bases from V and 6 bases from J, with 11 bases between. The CDR3 contains 13 residues. Germline CDR1 and CDR2: LGHNA and YSLEER.

The chain links TRBV5-4 to TRBJ2-5; either TRBD1 or TRBD2 may supply D (7 bases each). Trimming took 4 bases from V and 3 from J, leaving 13 bases between them. Germline V gives CDR1 SGHNT, CDR2 YYREEE (reference sequence). This CDR3 comprises 14 residues. CDR3 sequence reads: CASSPGGEKETQYF. CDR3 bases: TGTGCCAGCAGCCCAGGGGGGGAAAAAGAGACCCAGTACTTC.

The chain couples TRBV20-1 to TRBJ2-1, with D perhaps matching TRBD1 (5 bases). Looked up from germline, CDR1 is DFQATT and CDR2 is SNEGSKA (reference sequence). V dropped 3 bases and J dropped 8 bases, with 8 bases sitting between them. CDR3 length equals 11 residues. CDR3 residues: CSASDSYEQFF. The CDR3 DNA is TGCAGTGCTAGCGACAGCTATGAGCAGTTCTTC.

This clonotype was counted a few times. The CDR3 region has the DNA TGTGCCAGCAGCTTGAAAAGGGGCCTCGCCGGGGAGCTGTTTTTT. This encodes CASSLKRGLAGELFF. This chain links TRBV5-5 with TRBJ2-2; tentative D call: TRBD1 (5 bases). The V end lost 1 base, the J end lost 6 bases, and 13 bases lay between the germline ends. CDR1 and CDR2 (germline): SGHKS, YYEKEE (reference sequence). The CDR3 consists of 15 residues.

This clonotype has a handful of counts. This sequence joins TRBV6-2 or TRBV6-3 and TRBJ2-5, with D perhaps matching TRBD2 (6 bases). This CDR3 region has 15 residues. V lost 7 bases and J 2 bases, leaving 17 bases between the germline ends. CDR1 and CDR2 (germline): MNHEY, SVGEGT. CDR3 sequence reads: CASTEGWTYQETQYF. The CDR3 DNA follows: TGTGCCAGCACGGAGGGCTGGACATATCAAGAGACCCAGTACTTC.